Each of the 23 T cell receptor beta chains below was sequenced from the same sample in a study of T-cell memory formation after mild COVID-19. TCRdb re-analysed the 5' RACE reads in MiXCR, keeping a single row per CDR3 protein. The data contain 430,000 or so distinct CDR3 sequences, roughly 25% of them singletons. What was sequenced was PBMCs or a T cell subset sorted from them (not recorded which). The receptors shown here come from an adult woman who had mild COVID-19 (a few samples of this study predate the infection). Cell type and time point are not known.

The chain has TRBV12-3 or TRBV12-4 and TRBJ2-3; no clear D. CDR3 length: 16 residues. The V end was cut by 3 bases, the J end by 6 bases, with 19 bases between. The CDR3 nucleotides read TGTGCCAGCAGTTTCTTAGGATCGTATATGGGTGATACGCAGTATTTT. Translation: CASSFLGSYMGDTQYF.

The chain is built from TRBV14 and TRBJ2-5; TRBD1 is a possible D gene (5 bases). This CDR3 is built from 14 residues. The germline V gene encodes CDR1 SGHDN and CDR2 FVKESK. Trimming stripped 5 bases from V and 5 bases from J, with 15 bases between. For the CDR3, the DNA is TGTGCCAGCAGCTCAGGGCAATTGAAGGAGACCCAGTACTTC. Its protein product is CASSSGQLKETQYF.

The chain couples TRBV7-9 to TRBJ2-2; 12 bases map to TRBD2. Looked up from germline, CDR1 is SEHNR and CDR2 is FQNEAQ (reference sequence). CDR3 length equals 17 residues. The J segment lost 8 bases and the V segment lost 5 bases, leaving 12 bases of the junction unmatched. Here the CDR3 reads CASSETRLAGGSGELFF. CDR3 sequence (DNA): TGTGCCAGCAGCGAGACCCGCCTAGCGGGAGGGTCTGGGGAGCTGTTTTTT.

V usage is TRBV24-1 and J usage is TRBJ2-5; D call uncertain. Per germline, CDR1 KGHDR and CDR2 SFDVKD. The ends were cut back, 3 bases at V and 5 bases at J, with 9 bases in the middle. The CDR3 has 13 amino acids. The CDR3 is CATSDTNRETQYF. For the CDR3, the DNA is TGTGCCACCAGTGATACGAACCGGGAGACCCAGTACTTC.

The chain has TRBV20-1 and TRBJ2-1; D not certain. The CDR3 has 14 amino acids. Trimming took off 4 bases at V and 6 bases at J, with 16 bases between the two ends. In germline, CDR1 is DFQATT, CDR2 SNEGSKA (reference sequence). The CDR3 nucleotides read TGCAGTGCTATAGACTTCACCAAGGGCAATGAGCAGTTCTTC. Translation: CSAIDFTKGNEQFF.

This clonotype appeared a few times. This sequence joins TRBV9 and TRBJ2-3; D is undetermined. The CDR3 extends over 14 amino acids. V was clipped by 0 bases and J by 2 bases, with 7 bases between them. CDR1 and CDR2 from the germline V gene are SGDLS and YYNGEE. In DNA form, the CDR3 reads TGTGCCAGCAGCGTAGGAGCCCTCACAGATACGCAGTATTTT. Encoded protein: CASSVGALTDTQYF.

This clonotype occurred a few times. The gene calls are TRBV24-1 and TRBJ2-1; TRBD2 might be the D (5 bases). Germline CDR1 and CDR2: KGHDR and SFDVKD. The CDR3 spans 13 residues. Trimming stripped 3 bases from V and 11 bases from J, with 13 bases between. This CDR3 is CATSDPPREKQFF. The CDR3 DNA is TGTGCCACCAGTGATCCTCCGAGGGAGAAGCAGTTCTTC.

This clonotype was recorded a few times. The chain employs TRBV20-1 and TRBJ2-3; D gene ambiguous. Germline lookup yields CDR1 DFQATT and CDR2 SNEGSKA (reference sequence). This CDR3 contains 10 residues. Trimming took 6 bases from V and 3 from J, leaving 4 bases between them. CDR3: CSAGTDTQYF. CDR3 nucleotides: TGCAGTGCCGGGACAGATACGCAGTATTTT.

This clonotype was detected only a few times. This chain connects TRBV5-1 to TRBJ2-4; 8 nucleotides agree with TRBD2. From germline, CDR1 is SGHRS and CDR2 YFSETQ. Losses at the gene ends were 0 bases for V and 7 bases for J; bases not matched to a gene: 6. CDR3 length: 15 amino acids. CDR3 sequence (DNA): TGCGCCAGCAGCTTGGTCGGACTAGCCGGTAACATTCAGTACTTC. The encoded protein is CASSLVGLAGNIQYF.

This clonotype turned up a few times. This chain joins TRBV7-9 and TRBJ2-4; D is unclear. The CDR3 spans 14 residues. Deletions cut 4 bases from V and 4 bases from J, with 11 bases between. Germline CDR1 SEHNR, CDR2 FQNEAQ (reference sequence). This CDR3 reads CASSYSHVKNIQYF. DNA of the CDR3: TGTGCCAGCAGCTATAGTCACGTGAAAAACATTCAGTACTTC. The full variable domain, in which reference TRBV7-9 and TRBJ2-4 provide the parts outside the CDR3, is DTGVSQNPRHKITKRGQNVTFRCDPISEHNRLYWYRQTLGQGPEFLTYFQNEAQLEKSRLLSDRFSAERPKGSFSTLEIQRTEQGDSAMYLCASSYSHVKNIQYFGAGTRLSVL.

The chain recombines TRBV5-1 with TRBJ2-2; TRBD2 is a possible D gene (5 bases). V was cut by 4 bases and J by 3 bases, with 16 bases left in between. This CDR3 comprises 16 residues. In germline, CDR1 is SGHRS, CDR2 YFSETQ. CDR3 protein: CASSPGLRSDTGELFF. DNA for the CDR3: TGCGCCAGCAGCCCCGGACTCCGATCCGACACCGGGGAGCTGTTTTTT.

This clonotype has only a few counts. V and J are TRBV12-3 or TRBV12-4 and TRBJ2-7, with TRBD1 identical over 7 bases. V lost 6 bases to trimming and J lost 3 bases; unmatched junction nucleotides: 8. The CDR3 covers 14 residues. CDR3 protein: CASRPQGGGYEQYF. The CDR3 DNA reads TGTGCCAGCAGGCCTCAAGGGGGCGGCTACGAGCAGTACTTC.

This clonotype was found many times. V usage is TRBV5-6 and J usage is TRBJ2-1; 9 nucleotides line up with TRBD1. Germline CDR1 SGHDT, CDR2 YYEEEE. This CDR3 spans 13 amino acids. V lost 4 bases and J lost 10; bases outside the gene matches: 6. DNA of the CDR3: TGTGCCAGCAGCACGGGACAGGGCCTCGAGCAGTTCTTC. It translates to CASSTGQGLEQFF.

This chain connects TRBV24-1 to TRBJ1-2, with TRBD1 as a possible D gene (6 bases). Germline CDR1 and CDR2: KGHDR and SFDVKD. V was trimmed by 3 bases and J by 8 bases, leaving 12 bases between them. The CDR3 has 13 residues. The CDR3 protein is CATSDQETGGYTF. CDR3 nucleotides: TGTGCCACCAGTGATCAGGAGACAGGCGGCTACACCTTC.

This clonotype turned up a few times. The chain combines TRBV19 with TRBJ1-5; 8 bases are shared with TRBD1. CDR3 length: 15 amino acids. V lost 6 bases and J lost 0; bases outside the gene matches: 4. CDR1 and CDR2 from the germline V gene are LNHDA and SQIVND (reference sequence). The CDR3 sequence is CASSIGTGSNQPQHF. DNA for the CDR3: TGTGCCAGTAGCATCGGGACAGGTAGCAATCAGCCCCAGCATTTT.

J is TRBJ2-1 and V is TRBV12-3 or TRBV12-4; 9 bases map to TRBD1. The CDR3 covers 15 residues. Trimming removed 8 bases from V and 3 bases from J; junction bases left unmatched: 8. The chain's CDR3 is CASRQGQGGYNEQFF. CDR3 sequence (DNA): TGTGCCAGCCGCCAGGGACAGGGAGGCTACAATGAGCAGTTCTTC.

The chain uses TRBV10-3 and TRBJ2-3, with a possible D match to TRBD2 (6 bases). This CDR3 region has 13 residues. The ends were cut back, 5 bases at V and 3 bases at J, with 9 bases in the middle. Germline lookup yields CDR1 ENHRY and CDR2 SYGVKD. In DNA, the CDR3 is TGTGCCATCAGTCCCGGGACTACAGATACGCAGTATTTT. Protein sequence: CAISPGTTDTQYF.

This chain uses TRBV9 with TRBJ1-3; D is uncertain. Looked up from germline, CDR1 is SGDLS and CDR2 is YYNGEE. V gave up 0 bases and J gave up 0 bases, with 13 bases separating them. The CDR3 is 17 residues long. The CDR3 DNA reads as TGTGCCAGCAGCGTAGGGCAGGCGACCATCTCTGGAAACACCATATATTTT. Its protein is CASSVGQATISGNTIYF. Using reference TRBV9 and TRBJ1-3 for the parts outside the CDR3, the full variable domain is DSGVTQTPKHLITATGQRVTLRCSPRSGDLSVYWYQQSLDQGLQFLIQYYNGEERAKGNILERFSAQQFPDLHSELNLSSLELGDSALYFCASSVGQATISGNTIYFGEGSWLTVV.

To note about this clonotype: Sequence at one end of the junction differs from germline and may be a read error. This rearrangement joins TRBV12-3 or TRBV12-4 to TRBJ1-2, with TRBD1 identical over 9 bases. The CDR3 loop spans 11 amino acids. DNA for the CDR3: TGTGCCAGCAGAACAACAGGGGGCGCCTCCTTC. It is translated as CASRTTGGASF.

There are a few counts of this clonotype. The rearrangement joins TRBV29-1 to TRBJ2-1, with D maybe TRBD1 (6 bases). Germline lookup yields CDR1 SQVTM and CDR2 ANQGSEA. The V gene lost 4 bases and the J gene lost 4 bases, with 14 bases spanning the gap. This CDR3 has 14 residues. In DNA form, the CDR3 reads TGCAGCGTTGGGCCTACAGGGAGATACAATGAGCAGTTCTTC. Amino acids: CSVGPTGRYNEQFF.

The rearrangement uses TRBV5-1 and TRBJ1-1; 9 nucleotides agree with TRBD1. The CDR3 covers 15 residues. Germline CDR1 is SGHRS and CDR2 is YFSETQ. V shed 3 bases, J shed 5 bases, and the junction held 8 bases outside the gene matches. For the CDR3, the DNA is TGCGCCAGCAGCTGGGGGGACAGGGATCCTACTGAAGCTTTCTTT. It is translated as CASSWGDRDPTEAFF.

The V gene is TRBV15, the J gene TRBJ2-1; the D is unclear. The V end was cut by 2 bases, the J end by 3 bases, with 8 bases between. CDR3 length: 14 amino acids. Germline loops: CDR1 LNHNV, CDR2 YYDKDF (reference sequence). In DNA, the CDR3 is TGTGCCACCAGCAGATTACCCTACTACAATGAGCAGTTCTTC. Encoded protein: CATSRLPYYNEQFF.

The rearrangement uses TRBV7-8 and TRBJ2-5, with 13 bases matching TRBD2. The CDR3 spans 15 residues. CDR1 and CDR2 from the germline V gene are SGHVS and FQNEAQ. V trimming: 3 bases; J trimming: 6 bases; junction bases outside the gene matches: 4. This CDR3 is CASSFRTSGRKTQYF. CDR3 DNA: TGTGCCAGCAGCTTCCGGACTAGCGGGAGAAAGACCCAGTACTTC.